This entry lists 19 T cell receptor beta chains sequenced from one sample in a study of cytomegalovirus exposure and HLA in healthy donors. PCR amplification relied on 60 Vbeta primers (plus 13 Jbeta primers). The protocol was immunoSEQ multiplex PCR, while the TCRdb copy is restricted to in-frame clones and leaves out a portion. The sample has over 200,000 clones, and its top ten clones hold roughly 0.98%. Sequences were obtained from PBMCs. The receptors shown here come from a woman younger than 45 in good health and CMV-seropositive.

This chain links TRBV2 with TRBJ2-3, with D unclear. Germline CDR1 reads SNHLY; CDR2 reads FYNNEI. The CDR3 contains 11 residues. Trimming cost V 7 bases and J 2 bases, with 4 bases left between them. Here the CDR3 DNA reads TGTGCCAGCACCTTCACAGATACGCAGTATTTT. Translation gives CASTFTDTQYF.

The V gene is TRBV21-1, the J gene TRBJ2-7; the table gives TRBD1 as D, unverified against the DNA. TRBV21-1 is a listed pseudogene. The CDR3 extends over 14 amino acids. The CDR3, as DNA: TGTGCCAGCAGCAAGGGACAGGGGTCCTACGAGCAGTACTTC. Translation: CASSKGQGSYEQYF.

This chain uses TRBV6-5 with TRBJ2-1; tentatively, D is TRBD1 (5 bases). Looked up from germline, CDR1 is MNHEY and CDR2 is SVGAGI. The CDR3 runs 13 residues. Trimming took 4 bases from V and 3 from J, leaving 7 bases between them. The CDR3 protein is CASSFDSYNEQFF. The CDR3 DNA reads as TGTGCCAGCAGTTTTGACAGCTACAATGAGCAGTTCTTC.

V gene TRBV5-1 combines with J gene TRBJ2-1, with 10 bases identical to TRBD2. CDR1 SGHRS and CDR2 YFSETQ come from the germline V gene. The V segment lost 1 base and the J segment 2 bases; nucleotides outside the gene matches: 9. CDR3 length: 18 amino acids. The CDR3: CASSLRPSGGNTYNEQFF. CDR3 nucleotide sequence: TGCGCCAGCAGCTTGAGACCTAGCGGGGGTAACACCTACAATGAGCAGTTCTTC. Filled out from reference TRBV5-1 and TRBJ2-1, the complete variable domain reads KAGVTQTPRYLIKTRGQQVTLSCSPISGHRSVSWYQQTPGQGLQFLFEYFSETQRNKGNFPGRFSGRQFSNSRSEMNVSTLELGDSALYLCASSLRPSGGNTYNEQFFGPGTRLTVL.

The V gene is TRBV6-1, the J gene TRBJ1-2, with D unresolved. Germline V gene data show CDR1 as MNHNS and CDR2 as SASEGT. V was cut by 3 bases and J by 8 bases, with 22 bases left in between. This CDR3 has 16 residues. The CDR3 nucleotides are TGTGCCAGCAGTGAGCGGGTCGCTACCTCTGTTGTGGGCTACACCTTC. Translation gives CASSERVATSVVGYTF.

The CDR3 loop is CASSLERSEAFF. In DNA, the CDR3 is TGTGCCAGCAGTTTAGAGAGGTCTGAAGCTTTCTTT. The chain is built from TRBV28 and TRBJ1-1; unclear D gene. Trimming cost V 2 bases and J 6 bases, with 7 bases left between them. The CDR3 has 12 amino acids. The germline gives CDR1 MDHEN, CDR2 SYDVKM.

This chain connects TRBV15 to TRBJ2-3; maybe TRBD1 (5 bases). The CDR3 sequence is 12 residues long. V was pared by 1 base and J by 8 bases, with 7 bases between. Germline V lookup: CDR1 LNHNV, CDR2 YYDKDF (reference sequence). The CDR3 region has the DNA TGTGCCACCAGCAGAGTGCAGGGTACGCAGTATTTT. It codes for CATSRVQGTQYF.

The genes are TRBV10-3 and TRBJ1-1; 9 nucleotides match TRBD1. The CDR3 length is 13 residues. The trim removed 8 bases at V and 4 bases at J, leaving 5 bases unmatched. The germline V gene has CDR1 ENHRY and CDR2 SYGVKD. CDR3 amino acids: CAIGTTGGTEAFF. CDR3 in DNA: TGTGCCATCGGGACGACAGGGGGCACTGAAGCTTTCTTT.

The chain is built from TRBV10-3 and TRBJ1-2; D not resolved. Trimming left V 3 bases short and J 2 bases short, with 7 bases between. This CDR3 comprises 13 residues. Germline-derived CDR1 and CDR2 are ENHRY and SYGVKD. This CDR3 reads CAISDSANYGYTF. The CDR3 DNA follows: TGTGCCATCAGTGACAGCGCGAACTATGGCTACACCTTC.

The chain employs TRBV6-6 and TRBJ2-1; D not certain. Per germline, CDR1 MNHNY and CDR2 SVGAGI (reference sequence). There are 11 residues in the CDR3. Trimming pared 6 bases from V and 4 bases from J, leaving 4 bases between. DNA of the CDR3: TGTGCCAGCAGCCCATACAATGAGCAGTTCTTC. This gives the protein CASSPYNEQFF.

The chain joins TRBV7-6 to TRBJ2-1, with 12 bases matching TRBD2. The CDR3 is made up of 19 amino acids. Unmatched junction bases numbered 8, after V lost 2 bases and J lost 0 bases. The V gene's germline CDR1 is SGHVS and CDR2 FNYEAQ. The CDR3 protein is CASSLTSGGQLSSYNEQFF. Written as DNA, the CDR3 is TGTGCCAGCAGCTTAACTAGCGGGGGGCAATTGAGCTCCTACAATGAGCAGTTCTTC.

The J gene is TRBJ1-1, the V gene TRBV11-2, with D maybe TRBD1 (6 bases). CDR3 length: 14 amino acids. V lost 5 bases, J lost 7 bases, and 17 bases lay in between. Germline V CDR1 and CDR2: SGHAT, FQNNGV. CDR3 DNA: TGTGCCAGCAGCCCGGGGTGGCAGGGGAGTGAAGCTTTCTTT. This translates into CASSPGWQGSEAFF.

The chain has TRBV2 and TRBJ1-2, with 8 bases matching TRBD1. This CDR3 spans 13 amino acids. CDR1 SNHLY and CDR2 FYNNEI come from the germline V gene. The V gene end was trimmed by 10 bases and the J gene end by 3 bases; junction bases not matched to a gene: 7. The CDR3 loop is CATQGAPDYGYTF. The CDR3 DNA sequence: TGTGCCACCCAGGGGGCGCCTGACTATGGCTACACCTTC.

J is TRBJ1-3 and V is TRBV6-1; TRBD1 is a possible D gene (6 bases). The CDR3 length is 14 residues. V was shortened by 8 bases and J by 3 bases, with 14 bases between the two germline ends. The germline gives CDR1 MNHNS, CDR2 SASEGT. The CDR3 reads CASFGGASGNTIYF. The DNA of the CDR3 is TGTGCCAGCTTCGGGGGGGCGAGTGGAAACACCATATATTTT.

The gene calls are TRBV20-1 and TRBJ1-3; 7 bases are a match to TRBD1. Germline CDR1 and CDR2: DFQATT and SNEGSKA (reference sequence). The CDR3 length is 11 residues. V shed 6 bases, J shed 4 bases, and the junction held 0 bases outside the gene matches. Written as DNA, the CDR3 is TGCAGTGCGGACAGGGGAAACACCATATATTTT. Translation gives CSADRGNTIYF.

The chain has TRBV9 and TRBJ1-4; a possible D gene is TRBD1 (5 bases). V lost 3 bases and J lost 6, with 21 bases in between. This CDR3 spans 17 amino acids. The germline V gene has CDR1 SGDLS and CDR2 YYNGEE. The CDR3 DNA is TGTGCCAGCAGCGCACAATGGACCCGCGGAGGGGATGAAAAACTGTTTTTT. Protein product: CASSAQWTRGGDEKLFF.

V and J are TRBV13 and TRBJ1-3; maybe TRBD1 (6 bases). Deletions cut 4 bases from V and 7 bases from J, with 20 bases between. Germline values: CDR1 PRHDT, CDR2 FYEKMQ (reference sequence). The CDR3 has 16 residues. The DNA for the CDR3 is TGTGCCAGCAGCTACCTAAGACAGGACAGCCGGAACACCATATATTTT. Translating it yields CASSYLRQDSRNTIYF.

This chain connects TRBV28 to TRBJ2-7; 7 bases match TRBD2. The CDR3 has 14 amino acids. Germline V lookup: CDR1 MDHEN, CDR2 SYDVKM. Trimming at V came to 6 bases and at J to 6 bases, leaving 11 bases not matched to a gene. The CDR3 reads CASSSGGSSAEQYF. The CDR3 region has the DNA TGTGCCAGCAGCTCTGGCGGGAGTTCTGCCGAGCAGTACTTC.

This chain joins TRBV5-1 and TRBJ2-5, with 8 bases aligning to TRBD2. The J call may be mistaken, given a closer DNA end match to TRBJ2-7. The germline CDR1 and CDR2 sequences are SGHRS and YFSETQ. The CDR3 length is 15 residues. The CDR3 region has the DNA TGCGCCAGCAGCGTATCCGGGACTAGAACCTACGAGCAGTACTTC. Its protein product is CASSVSGTRTYEQYF.